Each of the 16 T cell receptor beta chains below was sequenced from the same sample in a study of blood T cell repertoires in COVID-19. Data came from immunoSEQ multiplex PCR; TCRdb stores just in-frame clones and leaves some out. The profile shows about 46,000 clones, approximately 85% of them singletons. The specimen sequenced was peripheral blood. These receptors came from a woman aged 80 or over with COVID-19, enrolled during active disease.

V gene TRBV3-1 (or the pseudogene TRBV3-2) combines with J gene TRBJ2-2; possibly TRBD2 for D (6 bases). Germline-derived CDR1 and CDR2 are LGHDT and YNNKEL (reference sequence). Between the trimmed V and J ends, which lost 4 bases and 6 bases, there was a span of 18 bases. The CDR3 length is 16 residues. CDR3 sequence reads: CASSPPRWRGAGELFF. CDR3 DNA: TGTGCCAGCAGCCCCCCCCGTTGGCGGGGCGCCGGGGAGCTGTTTTTT.

This clone was observed once. The V and J genes are TRBV12-3 or TRBV12-4 and TRBJ2-7; TRBD1 matches at 9 bases. The CDR3 totals 13 residues. V shed 7 bases and J 7 bases; nucleotides not matched to a gene: 8. This CDR3 reads CASTKQGAREQYF. The DNA for the CDR3 is TGTGCCAGCACCAAACAGGGGGCGAGGGAGCAGTACTTC.

The chain links TRBV27 to TRBJ2-7, with 8 bases matching TRBD2. This CDR3 is 14 amino acids long. CDR1 and CDR2 from the germline V gene are MNHEY and SMNVEV (reference sequence). After removal of 3 bases from V and 3 bases from J, the junction contained 4 bases not matched to a gene. This CDR3 is CASSFGSGNYEQYF. The DNA of the CDR3 is TGTGCCAGCAGTTTTGGTAGCGGGAACTACGAGCAGTACTTC.

The chain links TRBV5-1 to TRBJ2-2; a weak D match, TRBD2 (5 bases). CDR3 length: 13 residues. Looked up from germline, CDR1 is SGHRS and CDR2 is YFSETQ. Trimming left V 4 bases short and J 6 bases short, with 10 bases between. The CDR3 sequence: CASSTRTAGELFF. Written as DNA, the CDR3 is TGCGCCAGCAGCACTAGGACGGCCGGGGAGCTGTTTTTT.

The V call is TRBV11-3, the J call TRBJ2-3; 16 bases line up with TRBD2. The CDR3 has 16 residues. CDR1 SGHNT and CDR2 YENEEA come from the germline V gene. V trimming: 5 bases; J trimming: 6 bases; junction bases outside the gene matches: 5. The CDR3: CASSPEGLAGGDTQYF. As DNA, the CDR3 is TGTGCCAGCAGCCCGGAGGGACTAGCGGGAGGGGATACGCAGTATTTT.

The gene calls are TRBV7-2 and TRBJ1-1; D perhaps matches TRBD1 (5 bases). CDR1 is SGHTA, CDR2 FQGNSA, per germline. CDR3 size: 14 residues. Trimming shortened V by 5 bases and J by 6 bases, and 16 bases separated the two germline ends. CDR3 amino acids: CASSKQETSAEAFF. The DNA of the CDR3 is TGTGCCAGCAGCAAACAGGAAACCAGCGCTGAAGCTTTCTTT.

This chain links TRBV9 with TRBJ2-1, with TRBD2 as a possible D gene (5 bases). CDR3 length equals 15 residues. Germline CDR1 SGDLS, CDR2 YYNGEE. The V gene lost 3 bases and the J gene lost 0 bases, with 10 bases spanning the gap. The CDR3 nucleotides read TGTGCCAGCAGCGCGGGGTTAGACTCCTACAATGAGCAGTTCTTC. Its protein product is CASSAGLDSYNEQFF.

The chain employs TRBV2 and TRBJ2-7; TRBD1 aligns across 8 bases. CDR3 length: 14 residues. The J segment lost 1 base and the V segment lost 4 bases, leaving 3 bases of the junction unmatched. Germline V gene sequence: CDR1 SNHLY, CDR2 FYNNEI. The DNA of the CDR3 is TGTGCCAGCAGTGCGGACAGGGTTTCCTACGAGCAGTACTTC. Protein sequence: CASSADRVSYEQYF.

This rearrangement joins TRBV5-5 to TRBJ2-1; 8 bases map to TRBD2. CDR1 SGHKS and CDR2 YYEKEE come from the germline V gene (reference sequence). J lost 0 bases, V lost 0 bases, and 11 bases had no gene match. The CDR3 extends over 19 amino acids. The CDR3 reads CASSLALAGPSISYNEQFF. For the CDR3, the DNA is TGTGCCAGCAGCTTGGCATTAGCGGGGCCATCAATCTCCTACAATGAGCAGTTCTTC.

The rearrangement joins TRBV19 to TRBJ1-5; 10 bases fit TRBD1. The CDR3 is 14 residues long. V shed 10 bases, J shed 4 bases, and the junction held 7 bases outside the gene matches. Germline CDR1 is LNHDA and CDR2 is SQIVND (reference sequence). Written as DNA, the CDR3 is TGTGCCACGCAACGGGACAGGGGTAATCAGCCCCAGCATTTT. It codes for CATQRDRGNQPQHF. The full variable domain, its missing parts supplied by reference TRBV19 and TRBJ1-5, is DGGITQSPKYLFRKEGQNVTLSCEQNLNHDAMYWYRQDPGQGLRLIYYSQIVNDFQKGDIAEGYSVSREKKESFPLTVTSAQKNPTAFYLCATQRDRGNQPQHFGDGTRLSIL.

The chain employs TRBV28 and TRBJ2-1; 13 nucleotides agree with TRBD2. The germline gives CDR1 MDHEN, CDR2 SYDVKM. CDR3 length: 17 amino acids. The V segment lost 5 bases and the J segment 4 bases; nucleotides outside the gene matches: 8. CDR3 region: CASSLSSGLAGYNEQFF. The DNA of the CDR3 is TGTGCCAGCAGTCTATCTTCGGGACTAGCGGGGTACAATGAGCAGTTCTTC.

The rearrangement joins TRBV18 to TRBJ1-2, with TRBD1 matching over 8 bases. The CDR3 totals 14 residues. Unmatched junction bases numbered 2, after V lost 3 bases and J lost 2 bases. The germline V gene has CDR1 KGHSH and CDR2 LQKENI. The CDR3 region is CASSPDRGNYGYTF. CDR3 coding DNA: TGTGCCAGCTCACCTGACAGGGGAAACTATGGCTACACCTTC.

The rearrangement uses TRBV4-3 and TRBJ2-1; TRBD2 agrees at 11 bases. The CDR3 is 15 residues long. The ends lost 1 base at V and 4 bases at J; junction bases unmatched: 0. Germline CDR1 and CDR2: LGHNA and YSLEER. The CDR3 DNA reads as TGCGCCAGCAGCCAAGGGACTAGCGGGTACAATGAGCAGTTCTTC. Translated, it gives CASSQGTSGYNEQFF.

The chain joins TRBV7-3 to TRBJ1-6; the D gene is possibly TRBD1 (6 bases). Trimming stripped 4 bases from V and 7 bases from J, with 23 bases between. This CDR3 has 18 amino acids. Germline V CDR1 and CDR2: SGHTA, FQGTGA. The chain's CDR3 is CASSYSTQPGHSNSPLHF. The CDR3 DNA follows: TGTGCCAGCAGCTACAGCACTCAACCGGGACACTCCAATTCACCCCTCCACTTT. Drawing the rest from reference TRBV7-3 and TRBJ1-6, the complete variable domain is GAGVSQTPSNKVTEKGKYVELRCDPISGHTALYWYRQSLGQGPEFLIYFQGTGAADDSGLPNDRFFAVRPEGSVSTLKIQRTERGDSAVYLCASSYSTQPGHSNSPLHFGNGTRLTVT.

This CDR3 reads CASSQRTATDTQYF. The CDR3, as DNA: TGCGCCAGCAGCCAGCGGACAGCGACAGATACGCAGTATTTT. The rearrangement uses TRBV4-3 and TRBJ2-3; the D gene is possibly TRBD1 (6 bases). CDR1 and CDR2 from the germline V gene are LGHNA and YSLEER. Trimming shortened V by 3 bases and J by 3 bases, and 10 bases separated the two germline ends. This CDR3 is 14 amino acids long.

This chain uses TRBV6-5 with TRBJ1-5; perhaps TRBD1 as D (5 bases). The CDR3 extends over 15 amino acids. Trimming cost V 0 bases and J 5 bases, with 11 bases left between them. Per the germline V gene, CDR1 is MNHEY and CDR2 is SVGAGI. CDR3 sequence: CASSYSGAGDQPQHF. Here the CDR3 DNA reads TGTGCCAGCAGTTACTCCGGGGCGGGAGATCAGCCCCAGCATTTT.